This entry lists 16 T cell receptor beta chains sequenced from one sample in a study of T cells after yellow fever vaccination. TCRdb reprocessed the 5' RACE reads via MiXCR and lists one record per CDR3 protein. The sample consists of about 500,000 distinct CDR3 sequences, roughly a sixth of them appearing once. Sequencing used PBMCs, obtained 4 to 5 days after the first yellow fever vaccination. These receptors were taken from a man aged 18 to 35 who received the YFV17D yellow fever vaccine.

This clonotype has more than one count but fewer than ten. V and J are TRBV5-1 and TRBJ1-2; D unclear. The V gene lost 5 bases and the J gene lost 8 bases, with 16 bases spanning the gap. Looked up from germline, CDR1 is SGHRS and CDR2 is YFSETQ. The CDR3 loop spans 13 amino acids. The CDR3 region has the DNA TGCGCCAGCAGGAAGGACCCCGAGGCGGGCTACACCTTC. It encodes CASRKDPEAGYTF.

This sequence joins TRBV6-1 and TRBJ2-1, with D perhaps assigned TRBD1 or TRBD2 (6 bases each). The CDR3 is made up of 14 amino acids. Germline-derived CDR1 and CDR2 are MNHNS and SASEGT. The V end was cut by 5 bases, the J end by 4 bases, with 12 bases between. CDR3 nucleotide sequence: TGTGCCAGCAGTACGGGGGCAATGTACAATGAGCAGTTCTTC. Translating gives CASSTGAMYNEQFF.

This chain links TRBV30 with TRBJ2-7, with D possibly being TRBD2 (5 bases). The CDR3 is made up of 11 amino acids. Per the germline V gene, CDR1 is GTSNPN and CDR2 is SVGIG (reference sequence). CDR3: CASRVSYEQYF. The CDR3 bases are TGTGCGTCGAGGGTATCCTACGAGCAGTACTTC.

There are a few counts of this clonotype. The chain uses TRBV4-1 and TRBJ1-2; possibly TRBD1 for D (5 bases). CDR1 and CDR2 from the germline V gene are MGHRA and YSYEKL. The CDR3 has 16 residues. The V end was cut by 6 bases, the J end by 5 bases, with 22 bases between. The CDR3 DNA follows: TGCGCCAGCAGGCCCCTGGGTAAGGGGTCGTCGTATGGCTACACCTTC. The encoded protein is CASRPLGKGSSYGYTF.

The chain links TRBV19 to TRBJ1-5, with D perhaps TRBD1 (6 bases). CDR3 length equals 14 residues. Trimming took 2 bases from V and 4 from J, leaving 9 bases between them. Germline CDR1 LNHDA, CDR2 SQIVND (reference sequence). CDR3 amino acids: CASSILDSNQPQHF. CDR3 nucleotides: TGTGCCAGTAGTATACTGGACAGTAATCAGCCCCAGCATTTT.

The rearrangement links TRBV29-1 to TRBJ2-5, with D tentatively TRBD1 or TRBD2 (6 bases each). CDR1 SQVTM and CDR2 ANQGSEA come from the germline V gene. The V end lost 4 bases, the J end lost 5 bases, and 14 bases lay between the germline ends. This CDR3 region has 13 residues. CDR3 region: CSVVRGASETQYF. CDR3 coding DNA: TGCAGCGTTGTTAGGGGGGCTAGTGAGACCCAGTACTTC. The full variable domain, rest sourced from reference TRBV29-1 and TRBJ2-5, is SAVISQKPSRDICQRGTSLTIQCQVDSQVTMMFWYRQQPGQSLTLIATANQGSEATYESGFVIDKFPISRPNLTFSTLTVSNMSPEDSSIYLCSVVRGASETQYFGPGTRLLVL.

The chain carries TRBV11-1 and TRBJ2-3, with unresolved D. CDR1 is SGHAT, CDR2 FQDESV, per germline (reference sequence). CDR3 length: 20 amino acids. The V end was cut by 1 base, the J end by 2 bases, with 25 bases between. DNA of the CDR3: TGTGCCAGCAGCTTAGTCGAGGCCACCGCTTATTTAGACCACACAGATACGCAGTATTTT. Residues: CASSLVEATAYLDHTDTQYF.

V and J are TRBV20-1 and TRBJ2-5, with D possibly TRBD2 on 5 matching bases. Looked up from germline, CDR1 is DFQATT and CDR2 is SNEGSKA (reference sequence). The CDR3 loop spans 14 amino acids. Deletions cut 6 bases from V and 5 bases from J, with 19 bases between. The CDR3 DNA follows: TGCAGTGCAGCCCCAGACGCGGGTGTGGAGACCCAGTACTTC. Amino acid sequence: CSAAPDAGVETQYF.

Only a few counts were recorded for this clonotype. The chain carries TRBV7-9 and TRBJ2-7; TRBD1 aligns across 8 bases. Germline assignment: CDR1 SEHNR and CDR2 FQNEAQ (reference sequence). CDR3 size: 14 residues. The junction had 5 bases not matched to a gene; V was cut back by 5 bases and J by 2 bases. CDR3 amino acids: CASSADRGPYEQYV. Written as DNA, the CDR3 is TGTGCCAGCAGCGCCGACAGGGGACCCTACGAGCAGTACGTC.

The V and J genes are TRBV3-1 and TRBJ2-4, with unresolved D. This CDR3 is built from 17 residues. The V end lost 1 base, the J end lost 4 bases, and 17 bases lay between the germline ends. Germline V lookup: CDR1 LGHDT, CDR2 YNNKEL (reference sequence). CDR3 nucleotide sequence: TGTGCCAGCAGCCAAGTAACTGGGCCGTCGTGGAAAAACATTCAGTACTTC. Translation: CASSQVTGPSWKNIQYF.

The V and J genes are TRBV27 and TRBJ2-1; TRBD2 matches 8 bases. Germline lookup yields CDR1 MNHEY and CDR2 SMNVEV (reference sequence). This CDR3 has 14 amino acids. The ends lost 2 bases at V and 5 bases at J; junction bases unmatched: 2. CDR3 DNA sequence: TGTGCCAGCAGTTTAGGGACTAGAAACAATGAGCAGTTCTTC. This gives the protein CASSLGTRNNEQFF.

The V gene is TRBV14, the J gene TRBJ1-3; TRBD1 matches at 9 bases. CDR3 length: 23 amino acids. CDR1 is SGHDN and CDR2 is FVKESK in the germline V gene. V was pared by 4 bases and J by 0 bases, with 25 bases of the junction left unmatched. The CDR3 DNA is TGTGCCAGCAGCCCCGTGGACAGGGGTTTGCTGGTCCCCACGAAAGACTCTGGAAACACCATATATTTT. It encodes CASSPVDRGLLVPTKDSGNTIYF.

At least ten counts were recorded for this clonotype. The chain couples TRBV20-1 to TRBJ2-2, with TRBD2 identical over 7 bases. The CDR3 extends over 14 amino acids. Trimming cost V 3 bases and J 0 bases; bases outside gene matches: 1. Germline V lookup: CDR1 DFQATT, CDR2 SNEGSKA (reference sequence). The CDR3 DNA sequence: TGCAGTGCTAGCGGGACTACGAACACCGGGGAGCTGTTTTTT. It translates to CSASGTTNTGELFF.

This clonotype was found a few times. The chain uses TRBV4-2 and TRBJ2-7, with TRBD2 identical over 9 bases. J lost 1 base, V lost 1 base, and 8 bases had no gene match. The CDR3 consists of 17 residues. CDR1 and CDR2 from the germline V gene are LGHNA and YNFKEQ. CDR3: CASSQVEAGGTSYEQYF. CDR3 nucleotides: TGTGCCAGCAGCCAAGTGGAAGCGGGGGGCACATCCTACGAGCAGTACTTC.

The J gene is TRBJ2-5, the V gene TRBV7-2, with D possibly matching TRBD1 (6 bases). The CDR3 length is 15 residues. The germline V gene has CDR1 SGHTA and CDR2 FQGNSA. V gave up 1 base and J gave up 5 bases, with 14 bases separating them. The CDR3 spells CASSLGARGAETQYF. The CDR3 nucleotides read TGTGCCAGCAGCTTAGGGGCCAGGGGAGCGGAGACCCAGTACTTC.

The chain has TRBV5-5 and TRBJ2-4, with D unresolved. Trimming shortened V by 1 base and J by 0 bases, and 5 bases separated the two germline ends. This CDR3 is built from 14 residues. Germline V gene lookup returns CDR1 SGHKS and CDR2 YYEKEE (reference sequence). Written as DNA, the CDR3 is TGTGCCAGCAGCTTGTTGGTAGCCAAAAACATTCAGTACTTC. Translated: CASSLLVAKNIQYF.